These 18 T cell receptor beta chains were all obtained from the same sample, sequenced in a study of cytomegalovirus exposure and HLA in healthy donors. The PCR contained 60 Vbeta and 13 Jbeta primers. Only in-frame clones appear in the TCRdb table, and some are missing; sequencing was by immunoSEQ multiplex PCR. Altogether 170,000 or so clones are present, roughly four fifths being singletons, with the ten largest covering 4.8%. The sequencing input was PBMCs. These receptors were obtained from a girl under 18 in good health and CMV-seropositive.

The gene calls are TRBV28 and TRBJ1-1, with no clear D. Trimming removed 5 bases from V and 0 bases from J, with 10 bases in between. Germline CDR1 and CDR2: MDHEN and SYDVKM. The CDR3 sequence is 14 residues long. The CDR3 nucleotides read TGTGCCAGCAGTACCATGGGCTTGAACACTGAAGCTTTCTTT. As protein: CASSTMGLNTEAFF.

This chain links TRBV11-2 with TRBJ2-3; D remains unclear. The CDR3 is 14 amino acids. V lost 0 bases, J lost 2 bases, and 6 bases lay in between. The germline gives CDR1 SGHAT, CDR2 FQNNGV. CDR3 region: CASSLERSTDTQYF. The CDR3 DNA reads TGTGCCAGCAGCTTAGAACGGTCCACAGATACGCAGTATTTT.

CDR3 residues: CASSLALGAQFF. CDR3 bases: TGTGCCAGCAGCTTAGCTCTGGGGGCGCAGTTCTTC. The V and J genes are TRBV11-2 and TRBJ2-1, with a weak D call TRBD1 (6 bases). The CDR3 length is 12 residues. V lost 1 base to trimming and J lost 12 bases, with 10 bases between them. Per germline, CDR1 SGHAT and CDR2 FQNNGV.

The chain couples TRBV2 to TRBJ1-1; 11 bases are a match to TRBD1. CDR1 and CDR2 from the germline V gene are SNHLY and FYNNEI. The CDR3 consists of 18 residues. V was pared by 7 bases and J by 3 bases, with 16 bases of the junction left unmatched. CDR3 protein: CASIEAWTGGSRDTEAFF. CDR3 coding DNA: TGTGCCAGCATAGAGGCATGGACAGGGGGCAGTAGGGACACTGAAGCTTTCTTT.

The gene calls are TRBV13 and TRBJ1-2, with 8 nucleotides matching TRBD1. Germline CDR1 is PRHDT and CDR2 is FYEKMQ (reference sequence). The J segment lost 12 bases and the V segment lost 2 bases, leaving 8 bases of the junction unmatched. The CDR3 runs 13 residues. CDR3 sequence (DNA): TGTGCCAGCAGCTTACTGGACAGGGCCGCTCACACCTTC. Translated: CASSLLDRAAHTF.

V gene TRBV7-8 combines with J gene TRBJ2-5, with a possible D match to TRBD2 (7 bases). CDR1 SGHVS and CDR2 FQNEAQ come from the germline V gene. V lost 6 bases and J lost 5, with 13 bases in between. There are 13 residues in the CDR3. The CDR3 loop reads CASRRGPGETQYF. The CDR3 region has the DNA TGTGCCAGCAGGCGGGGGCCCGGGGAGACCCAGTACTTC.

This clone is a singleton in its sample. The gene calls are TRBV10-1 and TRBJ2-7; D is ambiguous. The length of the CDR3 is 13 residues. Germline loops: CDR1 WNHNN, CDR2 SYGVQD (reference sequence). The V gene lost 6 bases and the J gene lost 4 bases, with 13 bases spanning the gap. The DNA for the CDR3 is TGCGCCAGCAGCCCGAGCATCGGGTACGAGCAGTACTTC. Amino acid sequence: CASSPSIGYEQYF.

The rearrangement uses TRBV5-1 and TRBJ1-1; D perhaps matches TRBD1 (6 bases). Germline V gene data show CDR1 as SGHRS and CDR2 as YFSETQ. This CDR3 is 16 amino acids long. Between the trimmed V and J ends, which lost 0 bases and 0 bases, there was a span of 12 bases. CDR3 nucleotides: TGCGCCAGCAGCTTGGAGGTGTACAGGGTGAACACTGAAGCTTTCTTT. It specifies CASSLEVYRVNTEAFF.

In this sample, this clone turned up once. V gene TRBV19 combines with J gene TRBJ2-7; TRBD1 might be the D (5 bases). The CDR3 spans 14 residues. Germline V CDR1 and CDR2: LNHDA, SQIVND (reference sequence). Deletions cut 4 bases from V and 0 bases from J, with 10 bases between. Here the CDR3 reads CASSTRVGSYEQYF. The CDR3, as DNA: TGTGCCAGTAGTACCAGGGTCGGCTCCTACGAGCAGTACTTC.

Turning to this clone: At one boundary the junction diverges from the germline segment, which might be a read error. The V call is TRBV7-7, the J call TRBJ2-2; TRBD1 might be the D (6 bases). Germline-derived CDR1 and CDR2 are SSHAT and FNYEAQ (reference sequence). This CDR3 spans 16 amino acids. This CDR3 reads CASSLAMDRNTGELFF. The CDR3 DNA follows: TGTGCTAGCAGCTTAGCGATGGACAGGAACACCGGGGAGCTGTTTTTT. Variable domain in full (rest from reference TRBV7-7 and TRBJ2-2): GAGVSQSPRYKVTKRGQDVTLRCDPISSHATLYWYQQALGQGPEFLTYFNYEAQPDKSGLPSDRFSAERPEGSISTLTIQRTEQRDSAMYRCASSLAMDRNTGELFFGEGSRLTVL.

DNA for the CDR3: TGTGCCAGCAGTTACTCAGGGCGCGGGGAAAAACTGTTTTTT. Amino acid sequence: CASSYSGRGEKLFF. This sequence joins TRBV6-5 and TRBJ1-4, with D hard to call. The ends were cut back, 0 bases at V and 8 bases at J, with 10 bases in the middle. The germline CDR1 and CDR2 sequences are MNHEY and SVGAGI. The CDR3 is 14 amino acids.

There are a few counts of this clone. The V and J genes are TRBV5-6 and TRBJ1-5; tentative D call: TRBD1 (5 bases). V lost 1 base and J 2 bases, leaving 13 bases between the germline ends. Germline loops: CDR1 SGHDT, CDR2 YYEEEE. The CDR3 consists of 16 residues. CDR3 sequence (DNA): TGTGCCAGCAGCTTGTCCGCAGGGAATGGCAATCAGCCCCAGCATTTT. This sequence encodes CASSLSAGNGNQPQHF.

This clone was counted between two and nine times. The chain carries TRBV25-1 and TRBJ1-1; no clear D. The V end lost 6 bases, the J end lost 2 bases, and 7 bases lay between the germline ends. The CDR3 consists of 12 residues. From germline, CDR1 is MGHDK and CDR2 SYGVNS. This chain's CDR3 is CASRSVNTEAFF. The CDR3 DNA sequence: TGTGCCAGCAGGTCCGTTAACACTGAAGCTTTCTTT.

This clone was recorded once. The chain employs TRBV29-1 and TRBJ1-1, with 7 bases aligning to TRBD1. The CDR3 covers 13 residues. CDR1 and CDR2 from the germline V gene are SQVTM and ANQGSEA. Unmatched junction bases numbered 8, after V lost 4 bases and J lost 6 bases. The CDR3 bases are TGCAGCGTTGTAAAAGACAGGGCGTCTGAAGCTTTCTTT. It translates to CSVVKDRASEAFF.

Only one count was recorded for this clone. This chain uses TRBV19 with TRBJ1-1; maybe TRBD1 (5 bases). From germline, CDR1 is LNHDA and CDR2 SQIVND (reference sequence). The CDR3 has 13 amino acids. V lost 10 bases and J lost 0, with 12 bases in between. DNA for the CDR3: TGTGCCACCGGGGGTACTATGAACACTGAAGCTTTCTTT. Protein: CATGGTMNTEAFF.

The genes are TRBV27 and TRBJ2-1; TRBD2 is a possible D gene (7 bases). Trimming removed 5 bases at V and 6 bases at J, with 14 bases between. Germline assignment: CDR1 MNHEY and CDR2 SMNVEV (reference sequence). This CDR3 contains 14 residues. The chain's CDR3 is CASSRGGPGNEQFF. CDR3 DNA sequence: TGTGCCAGCAGTAGGGGGGGGCCGGGCAATGAGCAGTTCTTC.

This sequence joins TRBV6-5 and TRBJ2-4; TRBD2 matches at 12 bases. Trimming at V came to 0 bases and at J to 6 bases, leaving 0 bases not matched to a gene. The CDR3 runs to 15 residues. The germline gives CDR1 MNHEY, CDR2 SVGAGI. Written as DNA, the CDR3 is TGTGCCAGCAGTTACTCGACTAGCGGGGGAAACATTCAGTACTTC. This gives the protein CASSYSTSGGNIQYF.

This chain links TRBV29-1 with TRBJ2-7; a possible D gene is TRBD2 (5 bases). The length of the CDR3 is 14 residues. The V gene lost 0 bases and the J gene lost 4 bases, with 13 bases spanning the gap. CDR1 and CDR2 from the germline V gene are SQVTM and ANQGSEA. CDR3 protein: CSVEEGSLPYEQYF. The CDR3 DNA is TGCAGCGTTGAAGAGGGGAGCCTCCCATACGAGCAGTACTTC.